This TCR beta chain originates from a study of blood T cell repertoires in COVID-19. Study summary: Samples of COVID-19 (acute and convalescent) were obtained from the United States, Italy and Spain. In each case, the material was cDNA or gDNA derived from T cells, B-cell-depleted T cells, or PBMCs.

This clone turned up a few times. As originally analysed: Researchers report that nucleated cell counts were estimated from reference gene primer amplification. Data came from immunoSEQ multiplex PCR; TCRdb stores just in-frame clones and leaves some out. V, J and clone size are those of that table, while D and trimming were read from the DNA. The table shows 150,000 to 200,000 clones, with 80% to 95% occurring only once. This TCR derives from a middle-aged man with acute or convalescent COVID-19. Sequenced: peripheral blood.

CDR3 sequence reads: CSVEGGQGNEKLFF. The CDR3 region has the DNA TGCAGCGTTGAGGGGGGACAGGGGAATGAAAAACTGTTTTTT. The chain couples TRBV29-1 to TRBJ1-4; 10 nucleotides agree with TRBD1. V lost 3 bases and J lost 5; bases outside the gene matches: 3. The length of the CDR3 is 14 residues. The germline CDR1 and CDR2 sequences are SQVTM and ANQGSEA.